This T cell receptor beta chain was identified during a study of T cell repertoires in cytomegalovirus infection. Study summary: Indications came from public TCR beta signatures; they pointed to CMV infection and to a matching HLA type. Points from the study as a whole: Cumulative public TCR beta family frequency identified carriers of CMV plus the relevant HLA. Clonotype analysis showed dominance of the ex vivo response by HLA-C-restricted CMV-specific TCR beta clonotypes.

CDR3 size: 12 residues. The V end was cut by 7 bases, the J end by 6 bases, with 10 bases between. Germline CDR1 is ENHRY and CDR2 is SYGVKD. TCRdb re-called the reads through MiXCR, storing one row per CDR3 protein. The table has about 250,000 distinct CDR3 sequences, roughly 6.5% seen once. At least ten counts were recorded for this clonotype. Its specificity is not known. The V call is TRBV10-3, the J call TRBJ2-1; possible D gene TRBD1, 6 bases. The sample consisted of PBMCs. This receptor was identified in a human donor in good health (CMV status not recorded). Some clones in this sample may be carry-over from other donors' samples. The CDR3 region has the DNA TGTGCCATCAAGGCAGGGGTCAATGAGCAGTTCTTC. Amino acid sequence: CAIKAGVNEQFF.